This entry features one TCR beta chain sequence. The germline V gene has CDR1 MNHEY and CDR2 SVGEGT. Losses at the gene ends were 2 bases for V and 4 bases for J; bases not matched to a gene: 7. CDR3 length: 15 amino acids. In the source study's methods: Amplification with reference gene primers provided the estimates of nucleated cell counts. Some clones are missing from TCRdb's copy, which holds only in-frame ones; the method was immunoSEQ multiplex PCR. The D gene and trimming were derived from the DNA, and the V and J assignments and clone size from that table. The table has roughly 160,000 clones, under 80% seen once. The data derive from a study of blood T cell repertoires in COVID-19. Study-level background: PBMCs, B-cell-depleted T cells, or T cells provided the cDNA or gDNA that made up the material.

Sequenced: peripheral blood. V gene TRBV6-2 or TRBV6-3 combines with J gene TRBJ2-7, with 8 nucleotides matching TRBD2. This TCR derives from a woman of 80 years or more with acute or convalescent COVID-19. The CDR3 DNA reads TGTGCCAGCAGTTACGACGGCGGGAGGTTTTACGAGCAGTACTTC. Its translation is CASSYDGGRFYEQYF.